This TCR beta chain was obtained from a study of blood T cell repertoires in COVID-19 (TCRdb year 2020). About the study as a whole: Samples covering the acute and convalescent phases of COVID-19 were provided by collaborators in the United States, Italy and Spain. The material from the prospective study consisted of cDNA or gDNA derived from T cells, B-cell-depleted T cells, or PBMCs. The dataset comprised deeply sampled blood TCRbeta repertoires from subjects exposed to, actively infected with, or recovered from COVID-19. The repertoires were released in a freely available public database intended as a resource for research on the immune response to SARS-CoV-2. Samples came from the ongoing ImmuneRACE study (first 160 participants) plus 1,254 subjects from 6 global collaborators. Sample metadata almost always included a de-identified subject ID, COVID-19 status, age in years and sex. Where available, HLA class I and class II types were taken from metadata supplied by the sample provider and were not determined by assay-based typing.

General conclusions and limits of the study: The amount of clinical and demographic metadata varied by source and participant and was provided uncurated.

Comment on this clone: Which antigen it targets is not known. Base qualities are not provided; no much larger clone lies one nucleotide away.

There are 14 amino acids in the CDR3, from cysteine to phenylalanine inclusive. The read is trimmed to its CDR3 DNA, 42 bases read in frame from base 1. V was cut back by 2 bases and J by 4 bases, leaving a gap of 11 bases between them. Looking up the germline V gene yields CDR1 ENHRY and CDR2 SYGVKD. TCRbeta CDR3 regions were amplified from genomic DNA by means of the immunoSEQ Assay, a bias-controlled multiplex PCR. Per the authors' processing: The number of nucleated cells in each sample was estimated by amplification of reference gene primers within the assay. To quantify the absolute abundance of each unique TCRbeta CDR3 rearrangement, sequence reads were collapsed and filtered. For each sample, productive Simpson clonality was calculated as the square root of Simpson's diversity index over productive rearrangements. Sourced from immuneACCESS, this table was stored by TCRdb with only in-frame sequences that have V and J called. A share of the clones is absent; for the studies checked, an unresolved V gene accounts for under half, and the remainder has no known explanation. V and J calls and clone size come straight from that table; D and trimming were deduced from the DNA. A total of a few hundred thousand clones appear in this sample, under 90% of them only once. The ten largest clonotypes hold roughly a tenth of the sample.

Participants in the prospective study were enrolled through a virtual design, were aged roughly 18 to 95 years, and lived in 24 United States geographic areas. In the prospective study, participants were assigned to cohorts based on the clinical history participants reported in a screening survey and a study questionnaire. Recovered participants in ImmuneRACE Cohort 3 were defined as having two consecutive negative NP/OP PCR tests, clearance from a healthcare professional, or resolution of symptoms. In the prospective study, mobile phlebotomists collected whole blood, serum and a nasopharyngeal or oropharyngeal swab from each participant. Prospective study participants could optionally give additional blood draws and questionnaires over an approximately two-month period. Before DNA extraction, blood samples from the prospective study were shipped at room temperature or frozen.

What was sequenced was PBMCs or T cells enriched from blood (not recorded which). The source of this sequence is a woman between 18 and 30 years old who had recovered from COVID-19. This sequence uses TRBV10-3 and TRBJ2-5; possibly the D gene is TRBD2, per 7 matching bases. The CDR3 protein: CAISERGAGETQYF. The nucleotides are TGTGCCATCAGTGAGCGGGGGGCGGGAGAGACCCAGTACTTC.